The 19 T cell receptor beta chains in this list originate from one sample, sequenced in a study of regulatory T cells in long-lasting Graves disease. Construction of the TCR beta libraries employed iRepertoire HTBI primers in conjunction with Arm-PCR of CDR3 regions. TCRdb reprocessed the multiplex PCR reads with MiXCR, giving one entry per CDR3 protein. The sample includes 310,000 or so distinct CDR3 sequences, 20% to 25% seen only once; the top ten take approximately 60%. Documented time point: persistent/refractory GD, antithyroid drugs over 5 years with positive TRAb. The TCR library was made from RNA that had been extracted from PBMCs in TRIzol. Sequencing was performed on peripheral blood mononuclear cells (PBMCs), taken when the disease was refractory, from a patient treated with antithyroid drugs. The source of these receptors is a female donor with Graves disease.

V gene TRBV29-1 combines with J gene TRBJ2-5; perhaps TRBD2 as D (7 bases). Germline CDR1 is SQVTM and CDR2 is ANQGSEA. CDR3 length: 12 amino acids. V lost 4 bases and J lost 9, with 15 bases in between. Written as DNA, the CDR3 is TGCAGCGTTGGGGAGGGGGAGGCATCCCAGTACTTC. Residues: CSVGEGEASQYF. The whole variable domain, filled in from reference TRBV29-1 and TRBJ2-5, reads SAVISQKPSRDICQRGTSLTIQCQVDSQVTMMFWYRQQPGQSLTLIATANQGSEATYESGFVIDKFPISRPNLTFSTLTVSNMSPEDSSIYLCSVGEGEASQYFGPGTRLLVL.

This clonotype has a count of ten or more. The gene calls are TRBV2 and TRBJ1-6; 7 nucleotides agree with TRBD1. Germline V gene data show CDR1 as SNHLY and CDR2 as FYNNEI. The ends lost 7 bases at V and 8 bases at J; junction bases unmatched: 5. The CDR3 contains 13 residues. CDR3 in DNA: TGTGCCAGCAACCGGGACAGAGATTCACCCCTCCACTTT. It is translated as CASNRDRDSPLHF.

This clonotype was seen ten or more times. In nucleotides, the CDR3 is TGTGCCACCAGCAGAGATGAGGGACAGGGTCACGAGCAGTACTTC. Translated, it gives CATSRDEGQGHEQYF. The chain employs TRBV15 and TRBJ2-7; 9 nucleotides match TRBD1. The germline V gene has CDR1 LNHNV and CDR2 YYDKDF (reference sequence). There are 15 residues in the CDR3. Trimming took 0 bases from V and 5 from J; bases not matched to a gene: 5.

The chain combines TRBV20-1 with TRBJ2-2; unclear D gene. The CDR3 sequence is 13 residues long. Trimming left V 1 base short and J 7 bases short, with 10 bases between. Germline CDR1 is DFQATT and CDR2 is SNEGSKA (reference sequence). CDR3 sequence reads: CSARVRPHGELFF. The CDR3 DNA reads TGCAGTGCTAGAGTTAGGCCTCACGGGGAGCTGTTTTTT.

In the case of this clonotype: It may be a read error: a sequence one base away is much more abundant. The chain uses TRBV20-1 and TRBJ2-7; 7 positions agree with TRBD2. The length of the CDR3 is 18 residues. Germline values: CDR1 DFQATT, CDR2 SNEGSKA (reference sequence). The CDR3 sequence: CSASSGRALAGLIYGQYF. In DNA form, the CDR3 reads TGCAGTGCTAGTTCGGGCAGGGCGTTAGCGGGCCTAATTTACGGGCAGTACTTC.

The CDR3 DNA reads TGCGCCAGCAGCTCCCGGGCCGACACAGATACGCAGTATTTT. Translating it yields CASSSRADTDTQYF. The rearrangement links TRBV5-1 to TRBJ2-3; D unresolved. Germline-derived CDR1 and CDR2 are SGHRS and YFSETQ. The CDR3 has 14 amino acids. Trimming shortened V by 3 bases and J by 2 bases, and 10 bases separated the two germline ends.

This clonotype showed up many times. The J gene is TRBJ2-7, the V gene TRBV2; D might be TRBD2 (6 bases). This CDR3 comprises 13 residues. Per the germline V gene, CDR1 is SNHLY and CDR2 is FYNNEI. Trimming removed 7 bases at V and 4 bases at J, with 14 bases between. CDR3 DNA: TGTGCCAGCACCCCGAGCGCGGGATACGAGCAGTACTTC. It specifies CASTPSAGYEQYF.

The sample holds many counts of this clonotype. The rearrangement joins TRBV28 to TRBJ2-7; D unclear. V lost 2 bases, J lost 6 bases, and 14 bases lay in between. The CDR3 sequence is 14 residues long. Looked up from germline, CDR1 is MDHEN and CDR2 is SYDVKM. This CDR3 is CASSLAPSSGEQYF. Here the CDR3 DNA reads TGTGCCAGCAGTTTAGCCCCAAGTAGTGGCGAGCAGTACTTC.

This clonotype was detected ten times or more. The J gene is TRBJ2-5, the V gene TRBV20-1; 7 positions match TRBD1. Looked up from germline, CDR1 is DFQATT and CDR2 is SNEGSKA (reference sequence). CDR3 size: 13 residues. V shed 6 bases and J 2 bases; nucleotides not matched to a gene: 6. The CDR3, as DNA: TGCAGTGCGCGGACAGGTTCGCAAGAGACCCAGTACTTC. Its protein product is CSARTGSQETQYF.

A word on this clonotype: With a much larger clone just one base away, this may be a read error. This sequence joins TRBV5-1 and TRBJ1-1; TRBD1 might be the D (5 bases). The V end lost 0 bases, the J end lost 4 bases, and 22 bases lay between the germline ends. The CDR3 covers 18 residues. The germline V gene encodes CDR1 SGHRS and CDR2 YFSETQ. CDR3 region: CASSLAVSRTGLSTEAFF. The DNA of the CDR3 is TGCGCCAGCAGCTTGGCCGTTTCAAGAACAGGATTGAGCACTGAAGCTTTCTTT.

This clonotype was seen repeatedly, ten times or more. The V and J genes are TRBV2 and TRBJ2-7, with 14 bases lining up with TRBD2. V lost 6 bases and J lost 4; bases outside the gene matches: 5. There are 15 residues in the CDR3. Per the germline V gene, CDR1 is SNHLY and CDR2 is FYNNEI. CDR3 loop: CASSGGLAGGYEQYF. The CDR3 DNA sequence: TGTGCCAGCAGCGGCGGACTAGCGGGAGGATACGAGCAGTACTTC. Combining the CDR3 with reference TRBV2 and TRBJ2-7 gives the whole variable domain EPEVTQTPSHQVTQMGQEVILRCVPISNHLYFYWYRQILGQKVEFLVSFYNNEISEKSEIFDDQFSVERPDGSNFTLKIRSTKLEDSAMYFCASSGGLAGGYEQYFGPGTRLTVT.

There are a few counts of this clonotype. The chain is built from TRBV7-8 and TRBJ2-5, with TRBD2 matching 8 bases. This CDR3 is built from 20 residues. J gave up 5 bases and V 2 bases, and 22 bases lay outside the gene matches. Germline-derived CDR1 and CDR2 are SGHVS and FQNEAQ. The CDR3 coding sequence is TGTGCCAGCAGCTTACCCGGATTACCTCAGCGGGAGAGAGCCGTGGAGACCCAGTACTTC. Translated, it gives CASSLPGLPQRERAVETQYF.

The V gene is TRBV4-1, the J gene TRBJ1-2; TRBD1 aligns across 9 bases. The germline V gene has CDR1 MGHRA and CDR2 YSYEKL. The CDR3 runs 14 residues. J was trimmed by 6 bases and V by 3 bases; bases with no gene match: 5. The CDR3 spells CASSHTGGVDGYTF. The DNA of the CDR3 is TGCGCCAGCAGCCATACAGGGGGCGTTGATGGCTACACCTTC.

This clonotype was seen a handful of times. The chain carries TRBV4-3 and TRBJ2-1, with TRBD2 identical over 14 bases. The CDR3 is made up of 16 amino acids. Germline CDR1 and CDR2: LGHNA and YSLEER. Trimming cost V 5 bases and J 10 bases; bases outside gene matches: 10. Here the CDR3 reads CASSTGTSGRGREQFF. For the CDR3, the DNA is TGCGCCAGCAGCACAGGGACTAGCGGGAGAGGGCGGGAGCAGTTCTTC.

This clonotype was seen at least ten times. This chain links TRBV7-8 with TRBJ2-7, with a weak D call TRBD1 (5 bases). The germline V gene has CDR1 SGHVS and CDR2 FQNEAQ. There are 15 residues in the CDR3. V lost 1 base and J lost 6, with 16 bases in between. CDR3 sequence reads: CASSLDIGASAEQYF. The CDR3 DNA follows: TGTGCCAGCAGCTTAGATATAGGGGCAAGCGCCGAGCAGTACTTC.

This clonotype was found many times. The rearrangement joins TRBV2 to TRBJ1-4, with D unresolved. V gave up 6 bases and J gave up 8 bases, with 16 bases separating them. Germline-derived CDR1 and CDR2 are SNHLY and FYNNEI. The CDR3 covers 14 residues. In DNA, the CDR3 is TGTGCCAGCAGGGCTTGGGATGGCGAGGAAAAACTGTTTTTT. This gives the protein CASRAWDGEEKLFF.

This clonotype turned up a few times. This chain joins TRBV28 and TRBJ1-1; weak D call: TRBD1 (6 bases). CDR1 and CDR2 (germline): MDHEN, SYDVKM. Trimming took 7 bases from V and 6 from J, leaving 21 bases between them. The CDR3 extends over 15 amino acids. CDR3 loop: CASKPNLGAGAEAFF. In DNA, the CDR3 is TGTGCCAGCAAACCTAACCTGGGGGCCGGAGCTGAAGCTTTCTTT.

There are a few counts of this clonotype. This sequence joins TRBV6-2 or TRBV6-3 and TRBJ2-7; 8 bases match TRBD1. Germline V gives CDR1 MNHEY, CDR2 SVGEGT. Losses at the gene ends were 2 bases for V and 2 bases for J; bases not matched to a gene: 5. This CDR3 comprises 15 residues. CDR3 protein: CASSYLTGEPYEQYF. CDR3 DNA: TGTGCCAGCAGTTACCTGACAGGGGAACCCTACGAGCAGTACTTC.

This clonotype was detected a few times. The rearrangement uses TRBV6-5 and TRBJ2-7; the match to TRBD2 covers 9 bases. Germline loops: CDR1 MNHEY, CDR2 SVGAGI. Trimming cost V 2 bases and J 2 bases; bases outside gene matches: 7. The CDR3 runs 16 residues. DNA of the CDR3: TGTGCCAGCAGTTACGGATCCGGGACTAGCCCCTACGAGCAGTACTTC. Protein: CASSYGSGTSPYEQYF.